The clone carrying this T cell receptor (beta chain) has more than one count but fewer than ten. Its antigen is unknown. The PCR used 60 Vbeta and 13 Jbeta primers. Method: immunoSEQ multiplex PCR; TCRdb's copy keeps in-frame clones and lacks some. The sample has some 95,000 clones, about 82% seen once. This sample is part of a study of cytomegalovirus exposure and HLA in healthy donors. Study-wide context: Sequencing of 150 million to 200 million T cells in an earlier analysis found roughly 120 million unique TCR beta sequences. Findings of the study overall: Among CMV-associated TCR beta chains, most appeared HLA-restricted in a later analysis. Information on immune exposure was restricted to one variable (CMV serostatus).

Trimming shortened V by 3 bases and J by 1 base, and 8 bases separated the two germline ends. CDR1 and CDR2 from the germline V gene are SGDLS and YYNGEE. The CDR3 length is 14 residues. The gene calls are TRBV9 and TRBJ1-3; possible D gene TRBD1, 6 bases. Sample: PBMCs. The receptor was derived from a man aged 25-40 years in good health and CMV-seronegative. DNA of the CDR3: TGTGCCAGCAGCGAGGGGACATCTGGAAACACCATATATTTT. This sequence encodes CASSEGTSGNTIYF.